This TCR beta chain was identified in a study of blood T cell repertoires in COVID-19. Turning to the study itself: Sample material is recorded as cDNA or gDNA derived from T cells, B-cell-depleted T cells, or PBMCs.

Sequenced by immunoSEQ multiplex PCR; TCRdb stores in-frame clones only, minus some. The repertoire has some 69,000 clones, over 80% of them found once; the top ten carry roughly 2.5%. CDR3 length equals 14 residues. In germline, CDR1 is SEHNR, CDR2 FQNEAQ (reference sequence). Trimming removed 5 bases from V and 0 bases from J, with 8 bases in between. The rearrangement links TRBV7-9 to TRBJ2-1; D call uncertain. Sequenced input: peripheral blood. The source of this sequence is a man older than 75 with active or convalescent COVID-19. Here the CDR3 DNA reads TGTGCCAGCAGCCTTGAACTCTCCTACAATGAGCAGTTCTTC. Its protein is CASSLELSYNEQFF.